The present entry profiles one T cell receptor beta chain with its context. This sample stems from a study of graft-versus-host responses after intestinal transplantation. Overall study context: Isolated intestinal, liver-intestinal, or multivisceral transplants were what recipients had. The recipients all started with anti-thymocyte globulin induction and then took tacrolimus and steroids for about three years.

CDR3 size: 16 residues. The germline V gene has CDR1 MNHEY and CDR2 SMNVEV (reference sequence). The ends lost 5 bases at V and 2 bases at J; junction bases unmatched: 11. Grafts had their tissue processed, releasing intraepithelial and lamina propria lymphocytes. Profiling relied on immunoSEQ multiplex PCR, and the TCRdb table lists in-frame clones only, not all of them. The profile shows 37,000 or so clones, roughly nine tenths of them singletons. The sequence came from a human patient who received an intestinal transplant, so some T cells may come from the graft donor. V and J are TRBV27 and TRBJ2-7; 8 bases match TRBD1. The sample consisted of ileum tissue, taken roughly 200 days after intestinal transplant. The CDR3 region is CASSTGTGYTTYEQYF. In nucleotides, the CDR3 is TGTGCCAGCAGTACCGGGACAGGTTACACCACCTACGAGCAGTACTTC.